This TCR beta chain was sequenced for a study of OX40 agonist ivuxolimab in advanced cancers. The repertoire was sequenced with immunoSEQ multiplex PCR; TCRdb's copy has only in-frame clones and lacks some. The data contain just over 60,000 clones, roughly 87% of them singletons. Any history of autoimmune disease or systemic immunosuppression disqualified patients. V was cut by 2 bases and J by 3 bases, with 5 bases left in between. The germline V gene encodes CDR1 ENHRY and CDR2 SYGVKD. This CDR3 contains 12 residues. V and J are TRBV10-3 and TRBJ2-7; D is ambiguous. The TCR comes from an adult with an advanced solid tumor such as melanoma, head and neck, liver or kidney cancer. The sequencing here drew on CD4+ or CD8+ T cells sorted from blood, taken in a trial of the OX40 agonist ivuxolimab. The CDR3 nucleotides are TGTGCCATCAGTGAGAACCTCTACGAGCAGTACTTC. Its translation is CAISENLYEQYF.